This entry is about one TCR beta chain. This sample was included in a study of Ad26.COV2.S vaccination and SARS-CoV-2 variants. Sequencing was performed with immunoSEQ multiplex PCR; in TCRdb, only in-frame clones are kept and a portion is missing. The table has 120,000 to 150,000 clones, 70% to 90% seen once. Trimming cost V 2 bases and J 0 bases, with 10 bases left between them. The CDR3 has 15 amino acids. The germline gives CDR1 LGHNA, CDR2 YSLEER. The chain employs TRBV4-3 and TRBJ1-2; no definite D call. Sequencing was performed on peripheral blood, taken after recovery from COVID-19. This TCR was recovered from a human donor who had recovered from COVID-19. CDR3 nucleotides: TGCGCCAGCAGCCAATCTAGATCTACTAACTATGGCTACACCTTC. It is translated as CASSQSRSTNYGYTF.